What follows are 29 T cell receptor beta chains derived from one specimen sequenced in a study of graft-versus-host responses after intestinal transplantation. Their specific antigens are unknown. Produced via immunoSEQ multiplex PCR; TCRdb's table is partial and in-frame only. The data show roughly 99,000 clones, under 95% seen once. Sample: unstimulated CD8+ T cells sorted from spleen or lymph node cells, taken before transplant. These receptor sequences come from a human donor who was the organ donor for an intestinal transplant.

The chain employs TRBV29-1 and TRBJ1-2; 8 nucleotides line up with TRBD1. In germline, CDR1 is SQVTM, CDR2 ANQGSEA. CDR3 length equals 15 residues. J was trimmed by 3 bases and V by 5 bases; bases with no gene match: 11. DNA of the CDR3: TGCAGCGTTCCCTGGGCAGGGGGCGCAGACTATGGCTACACCTTC. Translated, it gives CSVPWAGGADYGYTF.

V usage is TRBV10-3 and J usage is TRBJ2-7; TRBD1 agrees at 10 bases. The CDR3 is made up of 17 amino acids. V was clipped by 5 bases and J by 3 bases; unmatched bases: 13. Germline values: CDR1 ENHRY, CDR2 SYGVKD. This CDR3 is CAISSGTGENLFYEQYF. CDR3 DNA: TGTGCCATCAGTAGTGGGACAGGGGAAAACCTCTTCTACGAGCAGTACTTC.

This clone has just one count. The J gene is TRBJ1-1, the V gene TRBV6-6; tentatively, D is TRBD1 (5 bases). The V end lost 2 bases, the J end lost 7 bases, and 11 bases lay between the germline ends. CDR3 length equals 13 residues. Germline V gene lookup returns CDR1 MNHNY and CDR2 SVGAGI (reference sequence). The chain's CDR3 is CASSYVQGDEAFF. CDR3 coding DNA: TGTGCCAGCAGTTACGTCCAGGGTGATGAAGCTTTCTTT.

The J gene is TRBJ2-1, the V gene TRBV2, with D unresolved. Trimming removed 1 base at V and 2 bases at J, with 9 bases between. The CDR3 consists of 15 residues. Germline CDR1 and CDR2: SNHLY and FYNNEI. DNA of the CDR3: TGTGCCAGCAGTGAAGGTAGAATAACCTACAATGAGCAGTTCTTC. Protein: CASSEGRITYNEQFF.

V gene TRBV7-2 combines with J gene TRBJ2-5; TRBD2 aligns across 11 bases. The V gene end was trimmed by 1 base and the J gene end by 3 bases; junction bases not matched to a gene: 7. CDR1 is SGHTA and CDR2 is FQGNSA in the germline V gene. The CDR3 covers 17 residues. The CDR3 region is CASSLEALAGAEETQYF. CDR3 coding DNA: TGTGCCAGCAGCTTAGAGGCACTAGCGGGGGCCGAAGAGACCCAGTACTTC. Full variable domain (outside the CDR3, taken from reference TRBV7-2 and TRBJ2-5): GAGVSQSPSNKVTEKGKDVELRCDPISGHTALYWYRQSLGQGLEFLIYFQGNSAPDKSGLPSDRFSAERTGGSVSTLTIQRTQQEDSAVYLCASSLEALAGAEETQYFGPGTRLLVL.

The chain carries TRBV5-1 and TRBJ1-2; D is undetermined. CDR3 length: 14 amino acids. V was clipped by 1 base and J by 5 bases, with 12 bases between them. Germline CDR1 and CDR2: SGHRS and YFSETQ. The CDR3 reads CASSLSYAGYGYTF. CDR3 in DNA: TGCGCCAGCAGCTTGTCCTATGCTGGTTATGGCTACACCTTC.

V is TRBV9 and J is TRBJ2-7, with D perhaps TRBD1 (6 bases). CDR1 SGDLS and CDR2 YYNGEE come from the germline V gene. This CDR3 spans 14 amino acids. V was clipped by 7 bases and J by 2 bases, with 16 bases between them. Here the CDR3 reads CASGATGLPYEQYF. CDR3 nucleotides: TGTGCCAGCGGAGCGACAGGACTCCCCTACGAGCAGTACTTC.

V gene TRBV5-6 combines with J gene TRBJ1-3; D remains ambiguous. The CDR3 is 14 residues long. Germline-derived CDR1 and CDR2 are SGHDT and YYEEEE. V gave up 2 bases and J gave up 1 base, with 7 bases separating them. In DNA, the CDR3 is TGTGCCAGCAGCTTCCCCACTTCTGGAAACACCATATATTTT. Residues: CASSFPTSGNTIYF.

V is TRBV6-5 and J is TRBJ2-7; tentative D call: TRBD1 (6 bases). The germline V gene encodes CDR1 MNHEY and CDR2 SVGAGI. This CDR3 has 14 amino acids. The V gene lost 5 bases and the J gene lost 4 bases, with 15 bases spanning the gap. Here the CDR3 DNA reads TGTGCCAGCAGTCCCGGACAGCTTCAGTACGAGCAGTACTTC. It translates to CASSPGQLQYEQYF.

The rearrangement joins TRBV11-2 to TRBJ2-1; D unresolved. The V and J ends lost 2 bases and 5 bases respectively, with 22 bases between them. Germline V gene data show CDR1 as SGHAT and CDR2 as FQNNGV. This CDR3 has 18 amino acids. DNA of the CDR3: TGTGCCAGCAGCTTATCCCTCCTCCCCGCGGATTTCCACAATGAGCAGTTCTTC. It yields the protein CASSLSLLPADFHNEQFF.

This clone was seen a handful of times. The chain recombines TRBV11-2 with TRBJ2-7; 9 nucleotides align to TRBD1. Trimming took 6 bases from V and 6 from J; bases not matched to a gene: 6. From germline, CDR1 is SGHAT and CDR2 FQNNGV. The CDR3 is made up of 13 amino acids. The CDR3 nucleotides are TGTGCCAGCAGTTGGGACAGGGCGAGCGAGCAGTACTTC. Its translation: CASSWDRASEQYF.

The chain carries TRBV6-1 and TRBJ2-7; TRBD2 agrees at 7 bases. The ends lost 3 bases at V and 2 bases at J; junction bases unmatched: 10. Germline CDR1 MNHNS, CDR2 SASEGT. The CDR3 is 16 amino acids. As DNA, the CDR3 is TGTGCCAGCAGTGATCCTACCGGGGGGAATACCTACGAGCAGTACTTC. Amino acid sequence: CASSDPTGGNTYEQYF.

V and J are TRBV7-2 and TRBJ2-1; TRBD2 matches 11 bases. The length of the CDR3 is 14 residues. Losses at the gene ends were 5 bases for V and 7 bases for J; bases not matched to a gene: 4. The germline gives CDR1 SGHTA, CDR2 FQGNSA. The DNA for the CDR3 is TGTGCCAGCAGCACCTGGACTAGCGGGAATGAGCAGTTCTTC. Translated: CASSTWTSGNEQFF.

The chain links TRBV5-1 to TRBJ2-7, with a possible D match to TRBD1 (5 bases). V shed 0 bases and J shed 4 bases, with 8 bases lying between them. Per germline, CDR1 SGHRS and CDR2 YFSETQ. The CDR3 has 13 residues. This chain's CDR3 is CASSLVQGYEQYF. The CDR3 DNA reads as TGCGCCAGCAGCTTGGTTCAGGGTTACGAGCAGTACTTC.

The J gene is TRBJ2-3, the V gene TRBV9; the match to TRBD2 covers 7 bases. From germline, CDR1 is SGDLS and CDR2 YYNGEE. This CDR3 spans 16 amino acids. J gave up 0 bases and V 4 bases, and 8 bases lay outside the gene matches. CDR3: CASSPRGEPSTDTQYF. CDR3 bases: TGTGCCAGCAGCCCCCGGGGGGAACCTAGCACAGATACGCAGTATTTT.

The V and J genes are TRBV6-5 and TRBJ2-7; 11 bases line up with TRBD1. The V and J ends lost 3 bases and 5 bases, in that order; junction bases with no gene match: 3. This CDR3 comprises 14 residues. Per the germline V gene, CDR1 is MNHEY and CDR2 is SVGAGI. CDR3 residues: CASSYKGQGDEQYF. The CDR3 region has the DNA TGTGCCAGCAGTTATAAGGGACAGGGGGACGAGCAGTACTTC.

The CDR3 loop reads CASSYLRTGNTDTQYF. The CDR3 coding sequence is TGTGCCAGCAGTTACCTGCGGACAGGGAACACAGATACGCAGTATTTT. The chain uses TRBV6-6 and TRBJ2-3; 8 nucleotides match TRBD1. J gave up 2 bases and V 2 bases, and 6 bases lay outside the gene matches. Germline lookup yields CDR1 MNHNY and CDR2 SVGAGI (reference sequence). This CDR3 contains 16 residues.

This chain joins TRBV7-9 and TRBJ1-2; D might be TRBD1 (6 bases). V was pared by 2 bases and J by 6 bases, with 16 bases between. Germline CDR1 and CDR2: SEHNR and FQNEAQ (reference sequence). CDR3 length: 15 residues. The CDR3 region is CASSLQIYREHGYTF. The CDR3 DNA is TGTGCCAGCAGCTTACAAATCTACAGGGAACATGGCTACACCTTC.

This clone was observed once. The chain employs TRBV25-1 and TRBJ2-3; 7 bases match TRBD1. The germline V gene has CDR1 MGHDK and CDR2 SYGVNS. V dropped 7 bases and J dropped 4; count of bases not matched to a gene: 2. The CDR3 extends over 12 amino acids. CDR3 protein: CASTQGADTQYF. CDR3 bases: TGTGCCAGCACGCAGGGGGCAGATACGCAGTATTTT.

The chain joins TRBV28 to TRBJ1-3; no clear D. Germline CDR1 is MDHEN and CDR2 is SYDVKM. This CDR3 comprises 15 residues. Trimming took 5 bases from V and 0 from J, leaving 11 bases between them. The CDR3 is CASSLTVNSGNTIYF. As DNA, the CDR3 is TGTGCCAGCAGTCTTACAGTTAACTCTGGAAACACCATATATTTT.

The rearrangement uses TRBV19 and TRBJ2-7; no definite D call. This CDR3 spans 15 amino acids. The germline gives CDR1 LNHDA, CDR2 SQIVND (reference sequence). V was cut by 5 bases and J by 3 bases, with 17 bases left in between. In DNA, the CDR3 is TGTGCCAGTAGTGTGCGGAAGGCCCTTTTCTACGAGCAGTACTTC. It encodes CASSVRKALFYEQYF.

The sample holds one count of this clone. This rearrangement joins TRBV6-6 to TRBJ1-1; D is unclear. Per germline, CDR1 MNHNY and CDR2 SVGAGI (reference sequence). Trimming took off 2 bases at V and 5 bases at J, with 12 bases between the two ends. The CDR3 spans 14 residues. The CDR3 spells CASSYRRSGTEAFF. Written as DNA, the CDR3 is TGTGCCAGCAGTTACCGACGATCGGGGACTGAAGCTTTCTTT.

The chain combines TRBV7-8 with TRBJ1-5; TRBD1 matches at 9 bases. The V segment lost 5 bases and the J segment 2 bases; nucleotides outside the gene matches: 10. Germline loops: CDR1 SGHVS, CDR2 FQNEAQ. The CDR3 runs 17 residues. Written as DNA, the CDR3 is TGTGCCAGCAGCCGCCGGGACAGGGCGAGTGGCAATCAGCCCCAGCATTTT. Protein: CASSRRDRASGNQPQHF.

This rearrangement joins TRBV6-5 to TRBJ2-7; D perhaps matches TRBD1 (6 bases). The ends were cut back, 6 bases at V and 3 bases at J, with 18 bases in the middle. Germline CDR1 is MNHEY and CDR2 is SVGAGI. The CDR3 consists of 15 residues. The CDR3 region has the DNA TGTGCCAGCAGCCAAAGCAGGGGTTTGGGCTACGAGCAGTACTTC. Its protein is CASSQSRGLGYEQYF.

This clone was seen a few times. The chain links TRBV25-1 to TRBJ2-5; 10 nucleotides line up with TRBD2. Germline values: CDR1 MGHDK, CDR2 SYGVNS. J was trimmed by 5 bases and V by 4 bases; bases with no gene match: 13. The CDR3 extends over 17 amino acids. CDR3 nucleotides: TGTGCCAGCAGTGCCTCTAGCGGGGGCCCTGCCAGGGAGACCCAGTACTTC. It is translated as CASSASSGGPARETQYF.

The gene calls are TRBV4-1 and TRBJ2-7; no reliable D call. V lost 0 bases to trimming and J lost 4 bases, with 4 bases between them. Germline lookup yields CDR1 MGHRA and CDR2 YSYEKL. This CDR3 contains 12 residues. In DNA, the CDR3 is TGCGCCAGCAGCCAAGACGGTTACGAGCAGTACTTC. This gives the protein CASSQDGYEQYF.

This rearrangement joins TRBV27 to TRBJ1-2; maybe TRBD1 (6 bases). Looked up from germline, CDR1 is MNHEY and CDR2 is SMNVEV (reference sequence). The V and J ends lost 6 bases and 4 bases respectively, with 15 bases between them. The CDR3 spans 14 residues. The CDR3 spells CASSLTGQSYGYTF. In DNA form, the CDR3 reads TGTGCCAGCAGCCTAACCGGACAGTCCTATGGCTACACCTTC.

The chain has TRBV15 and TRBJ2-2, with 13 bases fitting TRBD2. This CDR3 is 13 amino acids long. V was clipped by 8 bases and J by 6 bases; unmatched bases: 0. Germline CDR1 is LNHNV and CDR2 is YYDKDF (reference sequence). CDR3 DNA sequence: TGTGCCACCGGGACTAGCGGGGCCGGGGAGCTGTTTTTT. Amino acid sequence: CATGTSGAGELFF.

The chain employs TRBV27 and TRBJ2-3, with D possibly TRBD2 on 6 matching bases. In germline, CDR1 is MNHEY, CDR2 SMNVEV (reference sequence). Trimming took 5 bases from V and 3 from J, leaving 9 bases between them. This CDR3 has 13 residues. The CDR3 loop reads CASSRGGTDTQYF. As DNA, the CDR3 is TGTGCCAGCAGTCGTGGAGGGACAGATACGCAGTATTTT.